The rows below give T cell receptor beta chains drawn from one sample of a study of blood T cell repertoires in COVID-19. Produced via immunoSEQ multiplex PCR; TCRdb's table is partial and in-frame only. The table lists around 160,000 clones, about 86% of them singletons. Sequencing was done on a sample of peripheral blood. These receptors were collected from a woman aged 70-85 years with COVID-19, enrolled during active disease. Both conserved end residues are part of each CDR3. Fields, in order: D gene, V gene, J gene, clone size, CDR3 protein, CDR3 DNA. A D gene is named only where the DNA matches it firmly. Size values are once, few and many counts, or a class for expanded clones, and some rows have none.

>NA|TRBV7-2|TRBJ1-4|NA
CASSLVSATNEKLFF
TGTGCCAGCAGCTTAGTGTCGGCAACTAATGAAAAACTGTTTTTT
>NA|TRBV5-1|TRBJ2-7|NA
CASSSRTGSGSYEQYF
TGCGCCAGCAGCTCACGAACAGGGTCCGGATCCTACGAGCAGTACTTC
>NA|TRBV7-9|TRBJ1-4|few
CASSLEGVSEKLFF
TGTGCCAGCAGCTTAGAGGGGGTTTCGGAAAAACTGTTTTTT
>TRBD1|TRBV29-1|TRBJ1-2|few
CSVEPGQGAEGYGYTF
TGCAGCGTGGAACCGGGACAGGGGGCGGAGGGGTATGGCTACACCTTC
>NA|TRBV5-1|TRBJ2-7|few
CASSLTGNLNYEQYF
TGCGCCAGCAGCTTGACAGGGAACTTAAACTACGAGCAGTACTTC
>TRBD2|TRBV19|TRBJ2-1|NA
CARTKRGPHNEQFF
TGTGCCAGGACTAAGCGGGGGCCCCACAATGAGCAGTTCTTC
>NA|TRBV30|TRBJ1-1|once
CAWDRGANTEAFF
TGTGCCTGGGACCGGGGGGCTAACACTGAAGCTTTCTTT
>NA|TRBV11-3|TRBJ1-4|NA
CASSLLQGCEKLFF
TGTGCCAGCAGCTTACTCCAGGGGTGTGAAAAACTGTTTTTT
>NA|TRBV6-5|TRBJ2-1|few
CASSYTGISSYNEQFF
TGTGCCAGCAGTTACACAGGGATCAGCTCCTACAATGAGCAGTTCTTC
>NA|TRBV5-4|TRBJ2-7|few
CASSPGSAGNKYEQYF
TGTGCCAGCAGCCCAGGTTCGGCAGGGAATAAATACGAGCAGTACTTC
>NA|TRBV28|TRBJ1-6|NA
CASSSPRLALHF
TGTGCCAGCAGCTCCCCTAGGTTGGCCCTCCACTTT
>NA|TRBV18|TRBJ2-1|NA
CASSVGTPMDNEQFF
TGTGCCAGCTCCGTCGGGACACCGATGGACAATGAGCAGTTCTTC
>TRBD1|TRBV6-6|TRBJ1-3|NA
CASSTNRGTGNTIYF
TGTGCCAGCAGCACCAACAGGGGAACTGGAAACACCATATATTTT
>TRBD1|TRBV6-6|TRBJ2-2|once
CASSLDRVIGELFF
TGTGCCAGCAGTCTGGACAGGGTAATCGGGGAGCTGTTTTTT
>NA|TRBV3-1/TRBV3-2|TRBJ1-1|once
CASSSAGAWWTEAFF
TGTGCCAGCAGCTCAGCGGGGGCTTGGTGGACTGAAGCTTTCTTT
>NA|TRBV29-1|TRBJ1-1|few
CSVGRGAMNTEAFF
TGCAGCGTGGGACGGGGGGCGATGAACACTGAAGCTTTCTTT
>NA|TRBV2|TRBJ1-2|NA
CASSGVQQGSGYTF
TGTGCCAGCAGTGGAGTCCAACAGGGCAGTGGCTACACCTTC
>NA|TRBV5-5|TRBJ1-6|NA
CASSRVGGSYNSPLHF
TGTGCCAGCAGCCGCGTAGGGGGATCCTATAATTCACCCCTCCACTTT
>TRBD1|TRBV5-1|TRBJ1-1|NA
CASSPQWDRGYIEAFF
TGCGCCAGCAGCCCGCAATGGGACAGGGGATACATTGAAGCTTTCTTT
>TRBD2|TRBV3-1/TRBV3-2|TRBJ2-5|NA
CASSQEGRGSQETQYF
TGTGCCAGCAGCCAAGAAGGGCGGGGGTCACAAGAGACCCAGTACTTC
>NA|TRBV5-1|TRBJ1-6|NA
CASSLDRGLNSPLHF
TGCGCCAGCAGCTTGGACAGAGGACTTAATTCACCCCTCCACTTT
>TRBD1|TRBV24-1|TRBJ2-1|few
CATSDSLATGAPNNEQFF
TGTGCCACCAGTGATTCTCTGGCCACAGGGGCCCCCAACAATGAGCAGTTCTTC
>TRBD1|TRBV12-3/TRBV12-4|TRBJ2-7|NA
CASSWGQTYEQYF
TGTGCCAGCAGTTGGGGACAGACCTACGAGCAGTACTTC
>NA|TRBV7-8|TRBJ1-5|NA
CASSLSGYNQPQHF
TGTGCCAGCAGCTTATCAGGGTACAATCAGCCCCAGCATTTT
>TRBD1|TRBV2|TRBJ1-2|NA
CASRQGTDYGYTF
TGTGCTTCTAGACAGGGGACGGACTATGGCTACACCTTC
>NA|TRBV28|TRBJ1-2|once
CASSSMREDRGYGYTF
TGTGCCAGCAGTTCCATGCGGGAGGACCGCGGGTATGGCTACACCTTC
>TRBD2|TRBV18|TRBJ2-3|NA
CASSPITGGPSTDTQYF
TGTGCCAGCTCACCAATCACGGGGGGACCTAGCACAGATACGCAGTATTTT
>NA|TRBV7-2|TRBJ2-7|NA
CASSLVTGESYEQYF
TGTGCCAGCAGCTTAGTAACGGGGGAATCCTACGAGCAGTACTTC
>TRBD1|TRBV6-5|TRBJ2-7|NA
CASRSPDRAYEQYF
TGTGCCAGCAGATCACCGGACAGGGCCTACGAGCAGTACTTC
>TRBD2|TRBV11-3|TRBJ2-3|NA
CASSLDAGGDTDTQYF
TGTGCCAGCAGCTTAGACGCCGGGGGGGACACAGATACGCAGTATTTT
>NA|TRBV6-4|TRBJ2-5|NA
CASSPDRQETQYF
TGTGCCAGCAGTCCGGACAGACAAGAGACCCAGTACTTC
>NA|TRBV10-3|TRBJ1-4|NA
CAISQDSFQEKLFF
TGTGCCATCAGCCAGGACAGTTTTCAGGAAAAACTGTTTTTT
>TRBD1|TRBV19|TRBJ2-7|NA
CASSPRQGWPYF
TGTGCCAGTAGTCCACGACAGGGATGGCCGTACTTC
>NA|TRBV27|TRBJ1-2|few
CASREWGGLYGYTF
TGTGCCAGCAGGGAGTGGGGGGGACTCTATGGCTACACCTTC
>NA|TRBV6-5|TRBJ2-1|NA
CASSRPLGTNEQFF
TGTGCCAGCAGTCGGCCTTTGGGCACGAATGAGCAGTTCTTC
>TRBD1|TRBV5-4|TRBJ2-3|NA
CASSPKTGGSTDTQYF
TGTGCCAGCAGCCCTAAGACAGGGGGAAGCACAGATACGCAGTATTTT
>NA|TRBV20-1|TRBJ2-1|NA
CSAPGDEQFF
TGCAGTGCCCCCGGGGATGAGCAGTTCTTC
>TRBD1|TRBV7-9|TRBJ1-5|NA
CASSLGGQNQPQHF
TGTGCCAGCAGCTTAGGGGGACAGAATCAGCCCCAGCATTTT
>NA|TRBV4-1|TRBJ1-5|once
CASSQDLWTISNQPQHF
TGCGCCAGCAGCCAAGATCTTTGGACTATTAGCAATCAGCCCCAGCATTTT
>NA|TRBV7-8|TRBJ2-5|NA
CASSLAGRAETQYF
TGTGCCAGCAGCTTAGCCGGCAGGGCGGAGACCCAGTACTTC
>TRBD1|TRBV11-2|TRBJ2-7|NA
CASSLDPRGRYEQYF
TGTGCCAGCAGCTTAGATCCCAGGGGGCGGTACGAGCAGTACTTC
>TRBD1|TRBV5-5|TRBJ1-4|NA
CASSLDGTGGEKLFF
TGTGCCAGCAGCTTGGATGGGACAGGGGGGGAAAAACTGTTTTTT
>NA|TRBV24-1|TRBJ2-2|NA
CATSDLGGANTGELFF
TGTGCCACCAGTGATTTGGGAGGAGCGAACACCGGGGAGCTGTTTTTT
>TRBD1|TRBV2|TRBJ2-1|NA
CASSDGGTGMANEQFF
TGTGCCAGCAGTGATGGGGGGACAGGGATGGCGAATGAGCAGTTCTTC
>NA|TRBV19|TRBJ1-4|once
CASIGGLNEKLFF
TGTGCCAGTATCGGGGGGCTAAATGAAAAACTGTTTTTT
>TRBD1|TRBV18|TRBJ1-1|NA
CASSLQGAREAFF
TGTGCCAGCTCACTGCAGGGGGCTCGAGAAGCTTTCTTT
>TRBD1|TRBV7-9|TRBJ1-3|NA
CASSRGQGSSGNTIYF
TGTGCCAGCAGCCGAGGACAGGGGAGCTCTGGAAACACCATATATTTT
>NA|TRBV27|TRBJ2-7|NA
CASSLRGGYEQYF
TGTGCCAGCAGTTTAAGAGGAGGGTACGAGCAGTACTTC
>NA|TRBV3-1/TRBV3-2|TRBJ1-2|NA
CASSQDMAGDGYTF
TGTGCCAGCAGCCAAGATATGGCAGGGGATGGCTACACCTTC
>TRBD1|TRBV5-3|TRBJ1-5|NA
CARSFSGDRGWDNQPQHF
TGTGCCAGAAGCTTCTCCGGGGACAGAGGATGGGACAATCAGCCCCAGCATTTT
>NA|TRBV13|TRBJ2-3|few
CASTVTLSPARSDTQYF
TGTGCCAGCACCGTCACCCTCTCTCCAGCGCGGTCTGATACGCAGTATTTT
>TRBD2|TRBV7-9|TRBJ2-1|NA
CASSSRAGEKQFF
TGTGCCAGCAGCTCCCGTGCGGGGGAAAAGCAGTTCTTC
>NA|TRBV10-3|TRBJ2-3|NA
CAISGVGTDTQYF
TGTGCCATCTCAGGTGTTGGCACAGATACGCAGTATTTT
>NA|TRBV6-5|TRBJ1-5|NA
CASSSYINQPQHF
TGTGCCAGCAGTTCGTATATAAATCAGCCCCAGCATTTT
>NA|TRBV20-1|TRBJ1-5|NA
CSASWGGPNQPQHF
TGCAGTGCTAGTTGGGGGGGTCCCAATCAACCCCAGCATTTT
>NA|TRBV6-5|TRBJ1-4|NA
CASSLGPGGGEKLFF
TGTGCCAGCAGTCTTGGACCCGGGGGTGGTGAAAAACTGTTTTTT
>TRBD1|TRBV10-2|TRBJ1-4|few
CASSGTGTGGEKLFF
TGCGCCAGCAGTGGGACCGGGACAGGAGGCGAAAAACTGTTTTTT